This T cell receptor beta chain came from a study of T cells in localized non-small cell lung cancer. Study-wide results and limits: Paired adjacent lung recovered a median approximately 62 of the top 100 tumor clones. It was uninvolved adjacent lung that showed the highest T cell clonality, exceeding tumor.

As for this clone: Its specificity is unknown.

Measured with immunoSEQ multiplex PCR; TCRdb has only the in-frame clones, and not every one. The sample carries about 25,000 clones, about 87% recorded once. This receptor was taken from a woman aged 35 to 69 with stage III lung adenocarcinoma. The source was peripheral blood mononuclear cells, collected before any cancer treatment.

CDR3 loop: CASSLRYQETQYF. The CDR3 DNA is TGTGCCAGCAGCCTCAGGTACCAAGAGACCCAGTACTTC. V usage is TRBV11-2 and J usage is TRBJ2-5; D is uncertain. Trimming left V 5 bases short and J 0 bases short, with 7 bases between. The germline CDR1 and CDR2 sequences are SGHAT and FQNNGV. This CDR3 is built from 13 residues.